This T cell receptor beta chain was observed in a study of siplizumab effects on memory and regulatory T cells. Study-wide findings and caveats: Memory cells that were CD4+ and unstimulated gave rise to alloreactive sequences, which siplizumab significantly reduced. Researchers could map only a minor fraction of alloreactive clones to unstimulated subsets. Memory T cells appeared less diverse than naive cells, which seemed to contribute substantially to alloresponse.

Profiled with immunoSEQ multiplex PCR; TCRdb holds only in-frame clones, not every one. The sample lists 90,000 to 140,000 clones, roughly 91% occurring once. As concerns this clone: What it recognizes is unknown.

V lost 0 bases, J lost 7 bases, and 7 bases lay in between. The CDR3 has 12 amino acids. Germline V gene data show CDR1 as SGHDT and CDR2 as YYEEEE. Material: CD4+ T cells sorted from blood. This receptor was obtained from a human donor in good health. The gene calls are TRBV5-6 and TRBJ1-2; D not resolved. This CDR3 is CASSLATGGYTF. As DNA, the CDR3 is TGTGCCAGCAGCTTGGCGACGGGTGGCTACACCTTC. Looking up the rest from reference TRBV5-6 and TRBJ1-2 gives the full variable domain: DAGVTQSPTHLIKTRGQQVTLRCSPKSGHDTVSWYQQALGQGPQFIFQYYEEEERQRGNFPDRFSGHQFPNYSSELNVNALLLGDSALYLCASSLATGGYTFGSGTRLTVV.